The next 19 T cell receptor beta chains were all read from a single sample in a study of CXCR3-negative and CXCR3-positive naive CD8 T cells. General observations from the study: Against CXCR3-negative naive cells, CXCR3-positive naive cells showed more hydrophobic TRB CDR3s.

Each TRB cDNA library was prepared by 5' RACE (with UMI labels). TCRdb re-called the 5' RACE reads; every CDR3 protein appears as one record, without DNA. The repertoire shows about 98,000 distinct CDR3 sequences; the top ten hold 0.9% to 1.2%. Their antigens remain unidentified. The source material was naive CXCR3+ CD8+ T cells from blood. Subset defined: CD45RO-CCR7+CD27+CD95- naive CD8+ T cells expressing CXCR3 (TNR3+). These receptor sequences come from a human donor in good health. Some clones in this sample may be carry-over from other donors' samples.

The chain has TRBV12-3 or TRBV12-4 and TRBJ2-5; there is no DNA to check the TCRdb D call of TRBD1. The CDR3 spans 13 residues. The CDR3 protein is CASRPDRGETQYF.

The V and J genes are TRBV27 and TRBJ2-7; TCRdb's assignment of TRBD1 cannot be checked, as there is no DNA. CDR1 and CDR2 from the germline V gene are MNHEY and SMNVEV (reference sequence). The CDR3 has 13 amino acids. The chain's CDR3 is CASSRQIPYEQYF.

V gene TRBV7-9 combines with J gene TRBJ1-1; absent DNA, TCRdb's TRBD1 call cannot be checked. The CDR3 totals 17 residues. CDR1 SEHNR and CDR2 FQNEAQ come from the germline V gene (reference sequence). This CDR3 reads CASSSGWTGDLNTEAFF.

The chain recombines TRBV6-6 with TRBJ2-5; the TCRdb D gene call, TRBD1, has no DNA to confirm it. CDR1 is MNHNY, CDR2 SVGAGI, per germline (reference sequence). The CDR3 extends over 15 amino acids. The CDR3 protein is CASSYEGGGAETQYF.

The chain has TRBV29-1 and TRBJ1-1; TCRdb indicates TRBD1, and absent DNA this call remains unverified. The CDR3 spans 13 residues. CDR1 is SQVTM and CDR2 is ANQGSEA in the germline V gene. The CDR3 is CSVVGGRNTEVFF.

The rearrangement uses TRBV10-3 and TRBJ2-7; the D gene TCRdb calls, TRBD1, cannot be checked with no DNA. Germline V gives CDR1 ENHRY, CDR2 SYGVKD. CDR3 length equals 13 residues. This CDR3 is CVIRGDVSYEQYF.

This sequence joins TRBV10-3 and TRBJ2-7; TCRdb proposes TRBD1, but this gene call is untestable without DNA. The CDR3 covers 15 residues. Germline V gene sequence: CDR1 ENHRY, CDR2 SYGVKD. CDR3 residues: CATLMGGGGSYEQYF.

This CDR3 is CASRADNNYEQYF. This sequence joins TRBV7-9 and TRBJ2-7. Per the germline V gene, CDR1 is SEHNR and CDR2 is FQNEAQ (reference sequence). CDR3 length equals 13 residues.

The chain has TRBV3-1 and TRBJ2-3; TCRdb gives TRBD2 as the D gene, but with no DNA this cannot be confirmed. The CDR3 consists of 18 residues. Germline values: CDR1 LGHDT, CDR2 YNNKEL (reference sequence). The CDR3 protein is CASSPKHLGAQITDTQYF.

The chain carries TRBV12-3 or TRBV12-4 and TRBJ2-7. This CDR3 has 14 residues. CDR3 region: CASSYSKQGYEQYF.

The chain recombines TRBV4-2 with TRBJ2-3. The germline V gene has CDR1 LGHNA and CDR2 YNFKEQ. This CDR3 is 15 amino acids long. CDR3 sequence reads: CASSQDIASPDTQYF.

The V and J genes are TRBV4-2 and TRBJ2-5; TCRdb's D gene call, TRBD1, goes unchecked for lack of DNA. This CDR3 has 15 amino acids. Germline CDR1 reads LGHNA; CDR2 reads YNFKEQ. CDR3: CASSQDRGPVETQYF.

This chain connects TRBV7-2 to TRBJ2-1; TCRdb picks TRBD2, but there is no DNA to check that call. The CDR3 loop spans 16 amino acids. The germline V gene encodes CDR1 SGHTA and CDR2 FQGNSA. The CDR3: CASSSIQEGSYNEQFF.

The V and J genes are TRBV4-3 and TRBJ2-1; there is no DNA to check the TCRdb D call of TRBD2. This CDR3 contains 17 residues. The germline CDR1 and CDR2 sequences are LGHNA and YSLEER. CDR3 protein: CASSQEKVGLSYNEQFF.

The chain recombines TRBV27 with TRBJ1-2; absent DNA, TCRdb's TRBD1 call cannot be checked. CDR3 length: 14 amino acids. Germline CDR1 MNHEY, CDR2 SMNVEV (reference sequence). CDR3 sequence reads: CASTAGSGDFGYTF.

The gene calls are TRBV7-2 and TRBJ2-1; without DNA, the TCRdb call of TRBD1 cannot be checked. The germline gives CDR1 SGHTA, CDR2 FQGNSA. This CDR3 spans 12 amino acids. The CDR3: CASSLAGTEQFF.

This chain uses TRBV25-1 with TRBJ2-5; TCRdb's D gene call, TRBD1, goes unchecked for lack of DNA. The CDR3 covers 16 residues. CDR1 is MGHDK and CDR2 is SYGVNS in the germline V gene. This CDR3 is CASSEYWRRGGETQYF.

This chain connects TRBV7-9 to TRBJ2-7; the D call from TCRdb, TRBD2, cannot be confirmed without DNA. This CDR3 region has 17 residues. Germline values: CDR1 SEHNR, CDR2 FQNEAQ (reference sequence). This chain's CDR3 is CASSLGPAGTSGGEQYF.

The rearrangement links TRBV29-1 to TRBJ2-2; without DNA, the TCRdb call of TRBD1 cannot be checked. Germline lookup yields CDR1 SQVTM and CDR2 ANQGSEA. This CDR3 is built from 13 residues. The chain's CDR3 is CSALGPSTGELFF.